This is a list of T cell receptor beta chains from one sample in a study of regulatory T cells in long-lasting Graves disease. TCRdb passed the multiplex PCR reads through MiXCR, listing each CDR3 protein once. The sample shows roughly 400,000 distinct CDR3 sequences, 15% of them seen only once. Another study also made use of these data, one on T cells in Graves' hyperthyroidism and ophthalmopathy.

This specimen was peripheral blood mononuclear cells (PBMCs), taken at new diagnosis, from a patient treated with antithyroid drugs. These receptors all come from a woman aged 40 to 50 with Graves disease. Each CDR3 is given with its conserved first and last residue. The order of the fields is D gene, J gene, V gene, clone size, CDR3 protein, CDR3 DNA. D genes are given only for firm matches. Part of the rows lack a size; the others show once, few, many or a class for expanded clones.

NA	TRBJ1-5	TRBV30	few	CAWSVTGDQPQHF	TGTGCCTGGAGTGTAACCGGGGACCAGCCCCAGCATTTT
TRBD2	TRBJ2-1	TRBV9	few	CASSGSGSDYNEQFF	TGTGCCAGCAGCGGTAGCGGGAGCGACTACAATGAGCAGTTCTTC
NA	TRBJ1-1	TRBV20-1	few	CSARARRFEAFF	TGCAGTGCTAGAGCTCGACGGTTTGAAGCTTTCTTT
TRBD1	TRBJ1-3	TRBV19	NA	CASGPGGFSGNTIYF	TGTGCCAGTGGGCCAGGGGGCTTCTCTGGAAACACCATATATTTT
NA	TRBJ1-2	TRBV28	many	CASSHRQYNGYTF	TGTGCCAGCAGCCACCGACAGTATAACGGCTACACCTTC
NA	TRBJ1-6	TRBV11-3	many	CASSSIRGSPLHF	TGTGCCAGCAGCTCGATCAGGGGTTCACCCCTCCACTTT
NA	TRBJ1-1	TRBV29-1	many	CSAADRNTEAFF	TGCAGCGCTGCCGACAGGAACACTGAAGCTTTCTTT
NA	TRBJ2-7	TRBV27	many	CASSLPDRRSYEQYF	TGTGCCAGCAGTTTACCTGACAGGCGAAGCTACGAGCAGTACTTC
NA	TRBJ2-7	TRBV5-1	many	CASSRDGPSYEQYF	TGCGCCAGCAGCAGAGACGGGCCCTCCTACGAGCAGTACTTC
TRBD2	TRBJ2-7	TRBV2	many	CASSSGTSDSYEQYF	TGTGCCAGCAGTTCCGGGACTAGCGATTCCTACGAGCAGTACTTC
NA	TRBJ2-7	TRBV7-9	few	CASEGSSYEQYF	TGTGCCAGCGAGGGGAGCTCCTACGAGCAGTACTTC
NA	TRBJ2-1	TRBV6-5	many	CASSSPARDEQFF	TGTGCCAGCAGTTCCCCGGCCAGGGATGAGCAGTTCTTC